These T cell receptor beta chains were read from a single sample in a study of T cell repertoires in cytomegalovirus infection. Using its own MiXCR run on the reads, TCRdb lists one record per CDR3 protein. The data hold about 110,000 distinct CDR3 sequences, with 30% observed a single time. For these receptors, no antigen is known. This specimen consisted of CD8+ T cells from cultured PBMCs, obtained from culture after CMV antigen stimulation. All receptors come from a human donor in good health (CMV status not recorded). Some clones in this sample may be carry-over from other donors' samples. The CDR3 runs from the conserved cysteine through the conserved F or W. D genes are given only for firm matches. A clone size is listed for some rows: how often the clone was seen (once, few, many), or a class if it is expanded.

d_gene | j_gene | v_gene | abundance | CDR3nt | CDR3aa
NA | TRBJ1-6 | TRBV7-8 | few | TGTGCCAGCAGCCCACGGGATTCACCCCTCCACTTT | CASSPRDSPLHF
NA | TRBJ1-5 | TRBV12-3/TRBV12-4 | many | TGTGCCAGCAGTCTGATGGGATATAGCAATCAGCCCCAGCATTTT | CASSLMGYSNQPQHF
NA | TRBJ1-2 | TRBV5-1 | NA | TGCGCCAGCGGAACAGGGAATGGCTACACCTTC | CASGTGNGYTF
NA | TRBJ2-5 | TRBV5-1 | many | TGCGCCAGCAGCTGGGTCGGGGGACGAGCGGAGACCCAGTACTTC | CASSWVGGRAETQYF
NA | TRBJ1-1 | TRBV12-5 | NA | TGTGCTAGTGGTTTGGTACTAGAGGGGGGTCCTGAAGCTTTCTTT | CASGLVLEGGPEAFF
NA | TRBJ1-1 | TRBV6-5 | NA | TGTGCCAGCAGTTATAATCCAGGGTTGTGGAACACTGAAGCTTTCTTT | CASSYNPGLWNTEAFF
NA | TRBJ1-2 | TRBV7-4 | NA | TGTGCCAGCAGCTCCACTACCGAGGCTATTGGTGGCTACACCTTC | CASSSTTEAIGGYTF
NA | TRBJ1-1 | TRBV27 | many | TGTGCCAGCAGTTCGGACAACATGAACACTGAAGCTTTCTTT | CASSSDNMNTEAFF
NA | TRBJ2-5 | TRBV9 | NA | TGTGCCAGCAGCCCCTCCGGAGGAGCGGAGACCCAGTACTTC | CASSPSGGAETQYF
NA | TRBJ1-1 | TRBV6-1 | NA | TGTGCCAGCAGTGAAGCGCTAGGGGGGAACACTGAAGCTTTCTTT | CASSEALGGNTEAFF
NA | TRBJ2-2 | TRBV4-1 | NA | TGCGCTAGCAGCCAAGACCTGGGGGACACCTGGGAGCTGTTTTTT | CASSQDLGDTWELFF
TRBD2 | TRBJ2-1 | TRBV20-1 | NA | TGCAGTGCTAGATCGCTAGCGGGGGCACCCGGCTCCTACAATGAGCAGTTCTTC | CSARSLAGAPGSYNEQFF
NA | TRBJ1-1 | TRBV7-2 | many | TGTGCCAGCAGCTTAGAGTTTTTCGGTAGTCGAACTGAAGCTTTCTTT | CASSLEFFGSRTEAFF
TRBD1 | TRBJ2-7 | TRBV7-2 | many | TGTGCCAGCAGCTCCCGGACAGGGAAAGACGAGCAGTACTTC | CASSSRTGKDEQYF
NA | TRBJ2-1 | TRBV19 | NA | TGTGCCAGTAGTATTCGTGGCAGGCTAAGCGAGCAGTTCTTC | CASSIRGRLSEQFF
NA | TRBJ1-1 | TRBV19 | NA | TGTGCCAGTAGTATAGATCCAGCAGGTGGGGGAACTGAAGCTTTCTTT | CASSIDPAGGGTEAFF
NA | TRBJ2-2 | TRBV7-6 | few | TGTGCCAGCAGCCCGACCCAGGGACTGGGCGGGGAGCTGTTTTTT | CASSPTQGLGGELFF
NA | TRBJ2-2 | TRBV12-3/TRBV12-4 | NA | TGTGCCAGCACTCCCCCGGGCGGGGACACCGGGGAGCTGTTTTTT | CASTPPGGDTGELFF
NA | TRBJ1-1 | TRBV7-6 | many | TGTGCCAGCAGCTTATCGCCGATGGGAGGCACTGAAGCTTTCTTT | CASSLSPMGGTEAFF
TRBD1 | TRBJ1-1 | TRBV4-1 | NA | TGCGCCAGCACCCTGACAGGGGGGATGAACACTGAAGCTTTCTTT | CASTLTGGMNTEAFF
NA | TRBJ1-2 | TRBV6-5 | few | TGTGCCAGCAGTTACGAGATCTCGCGAGGCTACACCTTC | CASSYEISRGYTF
NA | TRBJ2-7 | TRBV4-2 | NA | TGTGCCAGCAGCCAAGGGACCGAGCAGTACTTC | CASSQGTEQYF
NA | TRBJ1-1 | TRBV12-3/TRBV12-4 | few | TGTGCCAGCAGTGAAAGGAACACTGAAGCTTTCTTT | CASSERNTEAFF
NA | TRBJ1-1 | TRBV7-3 | few | TGTGCCAGCAGCTTAACGGCTAGCACTGAAGCTTTCTTT | CASSLTASTEAFF
NA | TRBJ1-2 | TRBV9 | NA | TGTGCCAGCAGCGGTGATGATGGGTATGGTGACTACACCTTC | CASSGDDGYGDYTF
NA | TRBJ2-3 | TRBV7-9 | few | TGTGCCAGCAGCTTACTAGGGGGGGAAGGAGATACGCAGTATTTT | CASSLLGGEGDTQYF
NA | TRBJ2-1 | TRBV5-6 | NA | TGTGCCAGCAGCGGGCCAGGCCCCGGGGATGAGCAGTTCTTC | CASSGPGPGDEQFF
TRBD1 | TRBJ1-1 | TRBV5-6 | NA | TGTGCCAGCAGCTTAATGGGACAGGGGATGCGGGGCACTGAAGCTTTCTTT | CASSLMGQGMRGTEAFF
TRBD1 | TRBJ2-1 | TRBV5-4 | few | TGTGCCAGCAGCGGAGGGACAGGGATCTATGAGCAGTTCTTC | CASSGGTGIYEQFF
TRBD2 | TRBJ2-3 | TRBV20-1 | few | TGCAGTGCTAGAGCGGGGCTAGCGGGGAGGGAAGATACGCAGTATTTT | CSARAGLAGREDTQYF
NA | TRBJ1-2 | TRBV29-1 | many | TGCAGCTTGGGGGCGGCCGCGGATAACTATGGCTACACCTTC | CSLGAAADNYGYTF
NA | TRBJ2-3 | TRBV6-5 | once | TGTGCCAGCAGCGCCTTCGGGGCAGATACGCAGTATTTT | CASSAFGADTQYF